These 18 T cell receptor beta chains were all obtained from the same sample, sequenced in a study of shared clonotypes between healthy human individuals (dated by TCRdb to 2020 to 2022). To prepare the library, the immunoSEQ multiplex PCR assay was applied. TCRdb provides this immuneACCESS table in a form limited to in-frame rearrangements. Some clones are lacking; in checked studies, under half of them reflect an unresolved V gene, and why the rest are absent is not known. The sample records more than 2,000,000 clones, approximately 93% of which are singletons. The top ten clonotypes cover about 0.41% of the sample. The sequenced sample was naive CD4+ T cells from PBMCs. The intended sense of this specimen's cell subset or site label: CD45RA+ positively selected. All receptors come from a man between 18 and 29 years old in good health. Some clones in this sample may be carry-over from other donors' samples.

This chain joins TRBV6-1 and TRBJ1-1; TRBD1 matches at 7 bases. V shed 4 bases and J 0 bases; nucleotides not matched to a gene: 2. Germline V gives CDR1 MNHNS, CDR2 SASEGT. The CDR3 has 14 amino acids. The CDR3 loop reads CASSVGQVNTEAFF. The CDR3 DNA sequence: TGTGCCAGCAGTGTCGGACAGGTGAACACTGAAGCTTTCTTT.

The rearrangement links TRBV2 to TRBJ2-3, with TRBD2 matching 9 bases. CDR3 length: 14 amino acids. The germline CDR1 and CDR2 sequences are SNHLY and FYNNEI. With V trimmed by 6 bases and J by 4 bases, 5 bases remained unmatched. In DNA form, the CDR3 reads TGTGCCAGCAGGGGGTCTAGCGGGGCAGATACGCAGTATTTT. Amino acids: CASRGSSGADTQYF.

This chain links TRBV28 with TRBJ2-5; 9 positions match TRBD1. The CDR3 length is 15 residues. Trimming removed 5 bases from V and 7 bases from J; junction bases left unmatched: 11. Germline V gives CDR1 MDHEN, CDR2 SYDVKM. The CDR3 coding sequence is TGTGCCAGCAGTCCATGGACAGGGGAGACAGCGACCCAGTACTTC. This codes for CASSPWTGETATQYF.

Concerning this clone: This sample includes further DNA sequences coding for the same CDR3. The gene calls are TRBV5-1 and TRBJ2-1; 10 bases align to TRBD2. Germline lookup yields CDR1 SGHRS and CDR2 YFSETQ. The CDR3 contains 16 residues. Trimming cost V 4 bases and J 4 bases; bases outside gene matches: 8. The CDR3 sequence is CASSPQAGGTYNEQFF. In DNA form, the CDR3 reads TGCGCCAGCAGCCCTCAAGCGGGAGGGACTTACAATGAGCAGTTCTTC.

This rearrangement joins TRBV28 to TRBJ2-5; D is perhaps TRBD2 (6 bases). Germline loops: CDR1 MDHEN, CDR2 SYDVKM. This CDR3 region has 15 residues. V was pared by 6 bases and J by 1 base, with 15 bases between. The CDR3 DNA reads TGTGCCAGCAGACCCATTGGGGGGTCCCAAGAGACCCAGTACTTC. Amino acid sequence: CASRPIGGSQETQYF.

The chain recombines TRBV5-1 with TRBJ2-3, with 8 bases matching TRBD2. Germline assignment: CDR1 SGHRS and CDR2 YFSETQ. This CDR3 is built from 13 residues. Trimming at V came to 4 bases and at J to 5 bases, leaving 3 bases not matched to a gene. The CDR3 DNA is TGCGCCAGCAGCACCACTAGCGGAGATACGCAGTATTTT. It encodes CASSTTSGDTQYF.

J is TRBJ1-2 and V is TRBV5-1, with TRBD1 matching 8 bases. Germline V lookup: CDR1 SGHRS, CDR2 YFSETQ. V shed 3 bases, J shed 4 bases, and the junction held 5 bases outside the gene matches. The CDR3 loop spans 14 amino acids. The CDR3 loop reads CASSYGQGTYGYTF. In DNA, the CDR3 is TGCGCCAGCAGCTACGGACAGGGAACCTATGGCTACACCTTC.

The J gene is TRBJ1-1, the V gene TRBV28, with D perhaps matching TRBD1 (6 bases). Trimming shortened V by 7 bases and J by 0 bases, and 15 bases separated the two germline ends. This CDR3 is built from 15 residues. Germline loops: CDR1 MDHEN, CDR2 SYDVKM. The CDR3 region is CASIRGGFMNTEAFF. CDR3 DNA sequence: TGTGCCAGCATTAGGGGGGGCTTCATGAACACTGAAGCTTTCTTT.

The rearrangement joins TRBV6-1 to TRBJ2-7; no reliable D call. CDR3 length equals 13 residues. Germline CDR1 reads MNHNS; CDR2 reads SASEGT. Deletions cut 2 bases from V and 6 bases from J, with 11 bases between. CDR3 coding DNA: TGTGCCAGCAGTGAATGGCTTCTTACCGAGCAGTACTTC. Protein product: CASSEWLLTEQYF.

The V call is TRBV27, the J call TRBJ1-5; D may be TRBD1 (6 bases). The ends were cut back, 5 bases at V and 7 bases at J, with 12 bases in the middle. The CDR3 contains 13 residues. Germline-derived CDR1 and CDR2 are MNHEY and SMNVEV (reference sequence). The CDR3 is CASSRTGLQPQHF. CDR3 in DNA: TGTGCCAGCAGTCGAACAGGGTTACAGCCCCAGCATTTT.

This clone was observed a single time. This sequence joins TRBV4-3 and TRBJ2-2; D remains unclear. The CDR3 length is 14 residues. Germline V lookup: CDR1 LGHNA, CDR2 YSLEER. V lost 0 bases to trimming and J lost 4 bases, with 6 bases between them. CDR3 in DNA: TGCGCCAGCAGCCAAGAAGAGATCACCGGGGAGCTGTTTTTT. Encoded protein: CASSQEEITGELFF.

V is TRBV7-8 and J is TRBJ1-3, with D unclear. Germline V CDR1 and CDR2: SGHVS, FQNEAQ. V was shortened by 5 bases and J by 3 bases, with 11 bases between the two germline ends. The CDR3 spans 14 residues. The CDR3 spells CASSVGGRGNTIYF. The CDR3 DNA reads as TGTGCCAGCAGCGTAGGCGGACGTGGAAACACCATATATTTT. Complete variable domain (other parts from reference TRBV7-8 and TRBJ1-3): GAGVSQSPRYKVAKRGQDVALRCDPISGHVSLFWYQQALGQGPEFLTYFQNEAQLDKSGLPSDRFFAERPEGSVSTLKIQRTQQEDSAVYLCASSVGGRGNTIYFGEGSWLTVV.

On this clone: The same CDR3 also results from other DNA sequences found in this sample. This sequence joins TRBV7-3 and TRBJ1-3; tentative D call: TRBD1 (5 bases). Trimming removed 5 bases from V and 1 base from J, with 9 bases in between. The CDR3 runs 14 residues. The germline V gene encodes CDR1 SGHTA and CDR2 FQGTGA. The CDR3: CASSPGTSGNTIYF. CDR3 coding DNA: TGTGCCAGCAGCCCCGGGACTTCTGGAAACACCATATATTTT.

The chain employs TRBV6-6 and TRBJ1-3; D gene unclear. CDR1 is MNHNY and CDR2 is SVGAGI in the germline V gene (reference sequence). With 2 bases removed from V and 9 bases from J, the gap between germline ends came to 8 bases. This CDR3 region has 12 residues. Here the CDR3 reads CASSYERTTIYF. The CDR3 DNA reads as TGTGCCAGCAGTTACGAGCGGACCACCATATATTTT.

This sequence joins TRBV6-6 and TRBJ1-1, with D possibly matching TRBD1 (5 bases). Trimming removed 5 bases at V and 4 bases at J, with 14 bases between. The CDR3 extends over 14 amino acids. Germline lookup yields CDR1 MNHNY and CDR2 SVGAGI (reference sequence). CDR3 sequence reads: CASSDQGGGTEAFF. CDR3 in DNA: TGTGCCAGCAGTGACCAGGGTGGAGGCACTGAAGCTTTCTTT.

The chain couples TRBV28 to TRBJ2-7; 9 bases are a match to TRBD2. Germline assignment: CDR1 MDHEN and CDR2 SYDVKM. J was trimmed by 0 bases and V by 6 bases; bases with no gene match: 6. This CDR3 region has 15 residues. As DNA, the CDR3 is TGTGCCAGCAGAGATAGCGGGAGAAGCTCCTACGAGCAGTACTTC. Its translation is CASRDSGRSSYEQYF. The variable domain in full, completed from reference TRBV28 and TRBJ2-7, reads DVKVTQSSRYLVKRTGEKVFLECVQDMDHENMFWYRQDPGLGLRLIYFSYDVKMKEKGDIPEGYSVSREKKERFSLILESASTNQTSMYLCASRDSGRSSYEQYFGPGTRLTVT.

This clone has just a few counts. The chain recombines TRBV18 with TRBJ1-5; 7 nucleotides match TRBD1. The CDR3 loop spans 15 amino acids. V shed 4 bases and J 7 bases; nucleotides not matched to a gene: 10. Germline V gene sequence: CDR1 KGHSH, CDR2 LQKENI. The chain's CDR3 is CASSLGQPAGQPQHF. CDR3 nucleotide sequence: TGTGCCAGCTCACTGGGACAGCCAGCGGGACAGCCCCAGCATTTT.

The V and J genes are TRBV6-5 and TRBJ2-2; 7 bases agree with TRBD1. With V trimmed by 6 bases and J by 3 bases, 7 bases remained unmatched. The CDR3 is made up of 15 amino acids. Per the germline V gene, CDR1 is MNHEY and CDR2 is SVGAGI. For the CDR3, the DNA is TGTGCCAGCAGCAAAACAGGGGCCCACACCGGGGAGCTGTTTTTT. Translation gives CASSKTGAHTGELFF.